The 3 T cell receptor beta chains in this list originate from one sample, sequenced in a study of OX40 agonist ivuxolimab in advanced cancers. The table came from immunoSEQ multiplex PCR; TCRdb's copy has only in-frame clones and leaves some out. Among tens of thousands of clones listed, approximately 90% were seen once. This sample comprised CD4+ or CD8+ T cells sorted from blood, obtained in a trial of the OX40 agonist ivuxolimab. These receptors were taken from an adult with an advanced solid tumor such as melanoma, head and neck, liver or kidney cancer.

V gene TRBV5-4 combines with J gene TRBJ2-7; 7 nucleotides align to TRBD1. Germline trimming cut 3 bases from V and 2 bases from J; bases unmatched to any gene: 5. CDR1 and CDR2 from the germline V gene are SGHNT and YYREEE (reference sequence). This CDR3 region has 14 residues. Written as DNA, the CDR3 is TGTGCCAGCAGCTGGGGACAGTCCCCCTACGAGCAGTACTTC. This sequence encodes CASSWGQSPYEQYF. The variable domain in full, completed from reference TRBV5-4 and TRBJ2-7, reads ETGVTQSPTHLIKTRGQQVTLRCSSQSGHNTVSWYQQALGQGPQFIFQYYREEENGRGNFPPRFSGLQFPNYSSELNVNALELDDSALYLCASSWGQSPYEQYFGPGTRLTVT.

The CDR3 protein is CASSASGLAHNEQFF. CDR3 bases: TGTGCCAGCAGCGCTTCGGGACTAGCCCACAATGAGCAGTTCTTC. This chain connects TRBV7-9 to TRBJ2-1, with 9 nucleotides matching TRBD2. The CDR3 length is 15 residues. V shed 5 bases and J 5 bases; nucleotides not matched to a gene: 7. Germline V lookup: CDR1 SEHNR, CDR2 FQNEAQ (reference sequence).

The chain links TRBV5-4 to TRBJ1-1, with D perhaps matching TRBD1 (5 bases). Germline assignment: CDR1 SGHNT and CDR2 YYREEE (reference sequence). V lost 4 bases to trimming and J lost 4 bases, with 11 bases between them. CDR3 length: 13 residues. The CDR3 region has the DNA TGTGCCAGCAGCCCCAGGGTGGGCACTGAAGCTTTCTTT. Protein sequence: CASSPRVGTEAFF.